This section outlines one T cell receptor (beta chain) sequence together with its context. This entry comes from a study of blood T cell repertoires in COVID-19. The CDR3 is 14 amino acids. V was cut by 3 bases and J by 6 bases, with 13 bases left in between. CDR1 and CDR2 from the germline V gene are SGHTA and FQGNSA. The data were produced by immunoSEQ multiplex PCR, yet TCRdb's version contains in-frame clones alone and is incomplete. The sample has about 62,000 clones, 85% to 90% seen once. Material: peripheral blood. This sequence joins TRBV7-2 and TRBJ2-3; D is possibly TRBD2 (7 bases). This TCR derives from a man in his sixties or seventies with acute or convalescent COVID-19. The CDR3 loop reads CASSFPGEGDTQYF. Here the CDR3 DNA reads TGTGCCAGCAGCTTCCCAGGGGAGGGGGATACGCAGTATTTT.